The 18 T cell receptor beta chains below come from one sample, sequenced in a study of early T cells in non-severe SARS-CoV-2 infection. TCRdb redid the calling of the 5' RACE reads with MiXCR, one entry per CDR3 protein. This table has about 52,000 distinct CDR3 sequences, 8% to 10% appearing once. The sequenced sample was whole blood. The receptor set was obtained from an adult who was a healthcare worker with PCR-confirmed SARS-CoV-2 infection or an uninfected control (not recorded which).

V and J are TRBV12-3 or TRBV12-4 and TRBJ2-1; D gene uncertain. There are 14 residues in the CDR3. V was shortened by 6 bases and J by 7 bases, with 16 bases between the two germline ends. The CDR3 sequence: CASRYPGVMNEQFF. The CDR3 coding sequence is TGTGCCAGCAGATATCCGGGTGTAATGAATGAGCAGTTCTTC.

V usage is TRBV10-1 and J usage is TRBJ2-1, with D possibly TRBD1 on 6 matching bases. Germline assignment: CDR1 WNHNN and CDR2 SYGVQD (reference sequence). V was clipped by 8 bases and J by 11 bases, with 13 bases between them. This CDR3 comprises 11 residues. CDR3 nucleotide sequence: TGCGCCAGCGACCACGGGGACAAGCAGTTCTTC. This gives the protein CASDHGDKQFF.

The genes are TRBV20-1 and TRBJ2-2; TRBD2 is a possible D gene (5 bases). The ends were cut back, 2 bases at V and 5 bases at J, with 15 bases in the middle. This CDR3 region has 15 residues. Per the germline V gene, CDR1 is DFQATT and CDR2 is SNEGSKA (reference sequence). In DNA form, the CDR3 reads TGCAGTGCTAGACGGGTTCGCGGGTATACCGGGGAGCTGTTTTTT. It translates to CSARRVRGYTGELFF.

This clonotype was counted a few times. As DNA, the CDR3 is TGTGCCAGCAGTTACCTGCGAGGTGAGCAGTTCTTC. Translating it yields CASSYLRGEQFF. The V and J genes are TRBV6-2 or TRBV6-3 and TRBJ2-1, with D uncertain. The germline CDR1 and CDR2 sequences are MNHEY and SVGEGT. The CDR3 has 12 residues. V was pared by 2 bases and J by 9 bases, with 8 bases between.

In its sample, this clonotype was seen a few times. The J gene is TRBJ2-3, the V gene TRBV7-3; tentatively, D is TRBD2 (6 bases). Germline V CDR1 and CDR2: SGHTA, FQGTGA. Trimming removed 2 bases at V and 0 bases at J, with 18 bases between. The CDR3 contains 18 residues. The CDR3 reads CASSLELEAGLSTDTQYF. Written as DNA, the CDR3 is TGTGCCAGCAGCTTAGAACTGGAGGCGGGGTTAAGCACAGATACGCAGTATTTT.

Many counts were recorded for this clonotype. V gene TRBV6-5 combines with J gene TRBJ1-2, with D possibly TRBD1 on 6 matching bases. Germline loops: CDR1 MNHEY, CDR2 SVGAGI. The CDR3 covers 14 residues. The germline V and J ends were trimmed by 2 bases and 4 bases, with 11 bases remaining between them. CDR3 in amino acids: CASSYRDRFYGYTF. CDR3 coding DNA: TGTGCCAGCAGTTACCGCGACAGGTTCTATGGCTACACCTTC.

This clonotype has just a few counts. The chain combines TRBV21-1 with TRBJ2-7; TRBD2 is the table's D call and was not checked against the DNA. TRBV21-1 is annotated as a pseudogene. The CDR3 has 18 amino acids. The CDR3 loop reads CASSKALSPAGPSYEQYF. As DNA, the CDR3 is TGTGCCAGCAGCAAAGCGCTTTCACCAGCGGGCCCCTCCTACGAGCAGTACTTC.

V and J are TRBV2 and TRBJ1-6, with D possibly being TRBD1 (6 bases). CDR3 length: 14 amino acids. The germline V gene has CDR1 SNHLY and CDR2 FYNNEI. Trimming shortened V by 8 bases and J by 6 bases, and 14 bases separated the two germline ends. CDR3 sequence reads: CASGRTEINSPLHF. In DNA form, the CDR3 reads TGTGCCAGCGGCCGGACAGAGATTAATTCACCCCTCCACTTT.

A few counts support this clonotype. The gene calls are TRBV5-4 and TRBJ2-5; the D is unclear. The CDR3 is 13 amino acids. V shed 0 bases and J shed 2 bases, with 5 bases lying between them. Germline V gene data show CDR1 as SGHNT and CDR2 as YYREEE (reference sequence). CDR3 coding DNA: TGTGCCAGCAGCTTGGACAGTCAAGAGACCCAGTACTTC. The encoded protein is CASSLDSQETQYF.

The chain has TRBV5-1 and TRBJ2-2; D is possibly TRBD2 (6 bases). Per germline, CDR1 SGHRS and CDR2 YFSETQ. The CDR3 runs 15 residues. V lost 0 bases, J lost 4 bases, and 10 bases lay in between. CDR3 DNA: TGCGCCAGCAGCTTGGGGGGAGGAACCACCGGGGAGCTGTTTTTT. This encodes CASSLGGGTTGELFF.

This clonotype occurred many times. The V gene is TRBV13, the J gene TRBJ2-5, with D perhaps being TRBD1 or TRBD2 (5 bases each). The V end lost 5 bases, the J end lost 3 bases, and 19 bases lay between the germline ends. Germline-derived CDR1 and CDR2 are PRHDT and FYEKMQ (reference sequence). The CDR3 sequence is 16 residues long. In nucleotides, the CDR3 is TGTGCCAGCAGCAAAAAAATGGGGGTCCGGGAAGAGACCCAGTACTTC. Translated, it gives CASSKKMGVREETQYF.

This clonotype was counted ten times or more. The rearrangement uses TRBV27 and TRBJ2-5; D remains unclear. The CDR3 consists of 13 residues. The V and J ends lost 6 bases and 4 bases respectively, with 12 bases between them. The germline CDR1 and CDR2 sequences are MNHEY and SMNVEV (reference sequence). As DNA, the CDR3 is TGTGCCAGCAGAAATAGCCCCCTAGAGACCCAGTACTTC. This translates into CASRNSPLETQYF.

Many counts were recorded for this clonotype. The chain links TRBV25-1 to TRBJ2-7, with D possibly being TRBD2 (5 bases). V was shortened by 6 bases and J by 2 bases, with 8 bases between the two germline ends. The CDR3 totals 12 residues. CDR1 MGHDK and CDR2 SYGVNS come from the germline V gene. The chain's CDR3 is CASSGVTYEQYF. In nucleotides, the CDR3 is TGTGCCAGCAGCGGGGTCACCTACGAGCAGTACTTC.

This clonotype was observed at least ten times. The CDR3 DNA reads as TGTGCCAGCAGCCCCTCCGGACAGGCGAGCTCCTATAATTCACCCCTCCACTTT. This translates into CASSPSGQASSYNSPLHF. The chain carries TRBV6-6 and TRBJ1-6, with 7 bases identical to TRBD1. V dropped 6 bases and J dropped 0; count of bases not matched to a gene: 11. The CDR3 runs to 18 residues. The germline CDR1 and CDR2 sequences are MNHNY and SVGAGI (reference sequence).

This clonotype occurred many times. The V call is TRBV11-2, the J call TRBJ1-5; the D is unclear. V was shortened by 5 bases and J by 5 bases, with 13 bases between the two germline ends. CDR1 SGHAT and CDR2 FQNNGV come from the germline V gene. The CDR3 runs 14 residues. The CDR3 region has the DNA TGTGCCAGCAGCCCCGCGCCAAAGGATCAGCCCCAGCATTTT. This encodes CASSPAPKDQPQHF.

This rearrangement joins TRBV3-1 to TRBJ1-1; D may be TRBD1 (6 bases). CDR1 and CDR2 (germline): LGHDT, YNNKEL (reference sequence). The CDR3 length is 11 residues. CDR3: CGSKGGTEAFF. CDR3 bases: TGTGGCTCGAAGGGGGGCACTGAAGCTTTCTTT.

The rearrangement links TRBV12-3 or TRBV12-4 to TRBJ2-1; 9 nucleotides line up with TRBD1. The trim removed 7 bases at V and 10 bases at J, leaving 8 bases unmatched. The CDR3 covers 13 residues. CDR3 sequence (DNA): TGTGCCAGCACCGAACAGGGGGCTTGGGAGCAGTTCTTC. Encoded protein: CASTEQGAWEQFF.

This clonotype has at least ten counts. The V and J genes are TRBV6-2 or TRBV6-3 and TRBJ2-3, with a weak D call TRBD1 (6 bases). V was trimmed by 5 bases and J by 3 bases, leaving 15 bases between them. The CDR3 spans 15 residues. Germline values: CDR1 MNHEY, CDR2 SVGEGT. CDR3 DNA: TGTGCCAGCAGTGACAACAGGGTATGGACAGATACGCAGTATTTT. Its protein is CASSDNRVWTDTQYF.